The present T cell receptor (beta chain) was sequenced within a study of regulatory T cells in long-lasting Graves disease. Regarding time point: persistent/refractory GD, antithyroid drugs over 5 years with positive TRAb. The TCR library used RNA extracted from PBMCs. Patients came from an endocrinology department in Xi'an, China. Building of the TCR beta libraries involved iRepertoire HTBI primers and Arm-PCR of CDR3 regions. Original data processing: Detected in the samples were 62 TRBV and 15 or so TRBJ segments. TCRdb reprocessed the multiplex PCR reads with MiXCR, giving one entry per CDR3 protein. These V and J calls originate from TCRdb's pipeline instead of the authors' own analysis. The table includes some 340,000 distinct CDR3 sequences, approximately 25% detected once. The length of the CDR3 is 17 residues. The germline V gene has CDR1 SGHAT and CDR2 FQNNGV. After removal of 5 bases from V and 4 bases from J, the junction contained 7 bases not matched to a gene.

The clonotype comes from a woman aged 40-49 years with Graves disease. This chain links TRBV11-2 with TRBJ2-2; 13 positions match TRBD2. The sample consisted of peripheral blood mononuclear cells (PBMCs), taken when the disease was refractory, from a patient treated with antithyroid drugs. CDR3 nucleotides: TGTGCCAGCAGCCCCCCCGGACTAGCGGGAGTCACCGGGGAGCTGTTTTTT. This sequence encodes CASSPPGLAGVTGELFF.